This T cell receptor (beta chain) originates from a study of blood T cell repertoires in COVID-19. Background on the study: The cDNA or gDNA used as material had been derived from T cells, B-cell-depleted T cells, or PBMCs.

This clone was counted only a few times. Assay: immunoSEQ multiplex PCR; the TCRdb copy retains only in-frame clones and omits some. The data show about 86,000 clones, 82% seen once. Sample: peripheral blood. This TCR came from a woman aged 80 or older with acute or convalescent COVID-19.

As DNA, the CDR3 is TGTGCCACAACGGGGACAAAATTATCCGAGCAGTACTTC. This translates into CATTGTKLSEQYF. The V call is TRBV28, the J call TRBJ2-7; D is possibly TRBD1 (6 bases). Germline assignment: CDR1 MDHEN and CDR2 SYDVKM. The CDR3 length is 13 residues. V gave up 10 bases and J gave up 6 bases, with 19 bases separating them.